These T cell receptor beta chains were read from a single sample in a study of vaccination and CD4 T cells after COVID-19. The antigens these receptors bind are not known. MiXCR was run by TCRdb on the PCR reads, yielding one entry per CDR3 protein. The sample records about 25,000 distinct CDR3 sequences, approximately 50% being singletons. The specimen sequenced was CD4+ T cells from blood, cultured in vitro. Receptors originate from a human donor who had recovered from COVID-19. Both conserved end residues are part of each CDR3. D genes are given only for firm matches. Clone size is not always given. Where it is, it says once, few, many or a class for expanded clones.

v_call	cdr3_length	clone_size	j_call	d_call	cdr3_nt	cdr3_aa
TRBV19	13	few	TRBJ2-3	NA	TGTGCCAGTAGTCCCTCCCTTGGGGATACGCAGTATTTT	CASSPSLGDTQYF
TRBV6-2/TRBV6-3	12	NA	TRBJ2-7	NA	TGTGCCAGCAAGACGGGTTCTGGCGAGCAGTACTTC	CASKTGSGEQYF
TRBV10-2	19	NA	TRBJ2-7	TRBD1	TGCGCCAGCAGTGAGACCGACAGGGAATTAAGATATACAAGGGGCGAGCAGTACTTC	CASSETDRELRYTRGEQYF
TRBV20-1	13	few	TRBJ1-2	NA	TGCAGTGCTAGAGATCGGCAGATCTATGGCTACACCTTC	CSARDRQIYGYTF
TRBV24-1	15	NA	TRBJ1-1	NA	TGTGCCACCAGTGATTCTGGAGGGTTCGTATCTGAAGCTTTCTTT	CATSDSGGFVSEAFF
TRBV6-1	11	NA	TRBJ2-1	NA	TGTGCCAGCAGCAACGGTCTCGAGCAGTTCTTC	CASSNGLEQFF
TRBV20-1	17	few	TRBJ2-1	TRBD2	TGCAGTGCTAGAGATGCTAGCGGGGGGGCCTCCTACAATGAGCAGTTCTTC	CSARDASGGASYNEQFF
TRBV6-1	14	NA	TRBJ1-6	NA	TGTGCCAGCAGAGATTCATTCGGAAATTCACCCCTCCACTTT	CASRDSFGNSPLHF
TRBV28	15	NA	TRBJ2-5	TRBD2	TGTGCCAGCAGGACTAGCGGGAGTTCGGAAGAGACCCAGTACTTC	CASRTSGSSEETQYF
TRBV7-9	16	NA	TRBJ1-5	NA	TGTGCCAGCAGCGCAGAGGGCCCTTATAGCAATCAGCCCCAGCATTTT	CASSAEGPYSNQPQHF
TRBV12-3/TRBV12-4	14	medium-sized	TRBJ1-1	NA	TGTGCCAGCAGTTTAACAGGGAGGAACACTGAAGCTTTCTTT	CASSLTGRNTEAFF
TRBV7-2	15	NA	TRBJ2-3	TRBD1	TGTGCCAGCAGCTTACAGGGACAGGGCGCAGATACGCAGTATTTT	CASSLQGQGADTQYF
TRBV27	18	NA	TRBJ2-7	NA	TGTGCCAGCAGTTTATCGACGCGTGGGGCGAGCGCACCCTACGAGCAGTACTTC	CASSLSTRGASAPYEQYF
TRBV6-5	12	few	TRBJ2-3	NA	TGTGCCAGCAGTTACGGCCCCCATACGCAGTATTTT	CASSYGPHTQYF
TRBV18	16	NA	TRBJ1-3	NA	TGTGCCAGCTCAACTACCGGACACCTCTCTGGAAACACCATATATTTT	CASSTTGHLSGNTIYF
TRBV28	14	few	TRBJ1-2	TRBD1	TGTGCCAGCGGGATTCAGGGGGAGAGCTATGGCTACACCTTC	CASGIQGESYGYTF
TRBV20-1	16	NA	TRBJ1-3	NA	TGCAGTGCTAGAGGGCCCACCTCGGGGTCTGGAAACACCATATATTTT	CSARGPTSGSGNTIYF
TRBV20-1	13	NA	TRBJ2-5	TRBD1	TGCAGTGCTGCCGGGACAGTCCAAGAGACCCAGTACTTC	CSAAGTVQETQYF
TRBV12-3/TRBV12-4	15	few	TRBJ1-5	NA	TGTGCCAGCAGTTTAGCGCACGGTGGGAAATGGCCCCAGCATTTT	CASSLAHGGKWPQHF
TRBV7-7	15	few	TRBJ1-3	NA	TGTGCTAGCAGCCGGGACGAGAACTCTGGAAACACCATATATTTT	CASSRDENSGNTIYF
TRBV4-2	13	NA	TRBJ1-2	NA	TGTGCCAGCAGCCAGCCAGCTAACTATGGCTACACCTTC	CASSQPANYGYTF
TRBV20-1	14	NA	TRBJ2-3	NA	TGCAGTGCCTTCGACCCAGGGACAACAGATACGCAGTATTTT	CSAFDPGTTDTQYF
TRBV24-1	16	once	TRBJ2-3	TRBD2	TGTGCCACCAGTCCGGGACTAGCGGTGAGCACAGATACGCAGTATTTT	CATSPGLAVSTDTQYF
TRBV25-1	13	NA	TRBJ1-1	NA	TGTGCCAGCAGGGACAACCCGAACACTGAAGCTTTCTTT	CASRDNPNTEAFF
TRBV28	15	NA	TRBJ2-1	TRBD2	TGTGCCAGCAGTTTAAGGCGGGAGGTCTATAATGAGCAGTTCTTC	CASSLRREVYNEQFF
TRBV20-1	16	once	TRBJ2-3	NA	TGCAGTGCTACGGGACTCCCGCCTAAGTTCACAGATACGCAGTATTTT	CSATGLPPKFTDTQYF
TRBV6-5	17	NA	TRBJ2-5	TRBD2	TGTGCCAGCAGTTACTCCCGACTAGCGGGTTACCAAGAGACCCAGTACTTC	CASSYSRLAGYQETQYF
TRBV2	15	NA	TRBJ2-4	NA	TGTGCCAGCAGTGAAGAGCCCAGAGCCAAAAACATTCAGTACTTC	CASSEEPRAKNIQYF
TRBV20-1	14	NA	TRBJ1-2	TRBD1	TGCAGTGCTAACCCGACAGGGGGCCTCCGGGGCTACACCTTC	CSANPTGGLRGYTF
TRBV2	16	NA	TRBJ2-5	NA	TGTGCCAGCCTGCGAATGACATTTTCGGGCCAAGAGACCCAGTACTTC	CASLRMTFSGQETQYF
TRBV27	17	few	TRBJ2-1	TRBD2	TGTGCCAGCAGTTTATCGACAGGACTAGCGGGTAAGAATGAGCAGTTCTTC	CASSLSTGLAGKNEQFF
TRBV19	16	few	TRBJ2-2	TRBD1	TGTGCCAGTAGTCCCGGGACAGGGATCAACACCGGGGAGCTGTTTTTT	CASSPGTGINTGELFF
TRBV5-4	14	NA	TRBJ1-3	TRBD1	TGTGCCAGCAGCGTAGACAGGGTACAGGCCACCATATATTTT	CASSVDRVQATIYF
TRBV6-1	16	few	TRBJ1-3	NA	TGTGCCAGCAGGCGGGCGGGACGAACGGGTGGAAACACCATATATTTT	CASRRAGRTGGNTIYF
TRBV19	14	few	TRBJ1-2	TRBD1	TGTGCCAGTAGTGAACCAGGGACAGTTGATGGCTACACCTTC	CASSEPGTVDGYTF
TRBV20-1	15	NA	TRBJ1-2	NA	TGCAGTGCTCCAACAAGGGGCGGGACCTTGGCTGGCTACACCTTC	CSAPTRGGTLAGYTF
TRBV20-1	14	NA	TRBJ2-3	NA	TGCAGTGCTATAGGCAGAATAGCGGAAGATACGCAGTATTTT	CSAIGRIAEDTQYF
TRBV28	12	few	TRBJ1-2	TRBD1	TGTGCCAGCGACAGGGGTAACTTTGGCTACACCTTC	CASDRGNFGYTF
TRBV7-9	13	NA	TRBJ2-5	NA	TGTGCCAGCAGCTTCGTTGGGGCCGAGACCCAGTACTTC	CASSFVGAETQYF
TRBV7-9	15	few	TRBJ1-2	NA	TGTGCCAGCAGCTTAGTTTTATACGGGAATGATGGCTACACCTTC	CASSLVLYGNDGYTF
TRBV2	13	NA	TRBJ1-5	NA	TGTGCCAGCAGTTCACAGGGTCATCAGCCCCAGCATTTT	CASSSQGHQPQHF
TRBV30	14	NA	TRBJ2-2	NA	TGTGCCTGGAGTGTATTGCAGCTTACCGGGGAGCTGTTTTTT	CAWSVLQLTGELFF